The 20 T cell receptor beta chains below come from one sample, sequenced in a study of T cell changes during pregnancy in multiple sclerosis. The method was immunoSEQ multiplex PCR; TCRdb's version includes in-frame clones alone and lacks a portion of them. The repertoire has approximately 46,000 clones, approximately 90% of them found once; the top ten carry approximately 2.9%. Source: CD8+ T cells from peripheral blood mononuclear cells, taken in the second trimester of pregnancy. Source of these receptors: a female donor with multiple sclerosis, enrolled in a pregnancy study.

CDR3 nucleotide sequence: TGTGCCAGCAGTGCACATGGGAGCTCCTACGAGCAGTACTTC. Translating it yields CASSAHGSSYEQYF. This chain connects TRBV6-5 to TRBJ2-7, with D possibly being TRBD2 (5 bases). Germline assignment: CDR1 MNHEY and CDR2 SVGAGI. Trimming removed 5 bases at V and 0 bases at J, with 11 bases between. The CDR3 is 14 residues long.

V usage is TRBV18 and J usage is TRBJ2-1; D remains ambiguous. Trimming stripped 3 bases from V and 9 bases from J, with 9 bases between. There are 12 residues in the CDR3. Germline CDR1 is KGHSH and CDR2 is LQKENI. The CDR3 loop is CASSPEVIEQFF. Written as DNA, the CDR3 is TGTGCCAGCTCACCCGAGGTAATTGAGCAGTTCTTC. The full variable domain, rest sourced from reference TRBV18 and TRBJ2-1, is NAGVMQNPRHLVRRRGQEARLRCSPMKGHSHVYWYRQLPEEGLKFMVYLQKENIIDESGMPKERFSAEFPKEGPSILRIQQVVRGDSAAYFCASSPEVIEQFFGPGTRLTVL.

The V gene is TRBV30, the J gene TRBJ2-2; 7 bases are a match to TRBD2. Germline-derived CDR1 and CDR2 are GTSNPN and SVGIG (reference sequence). The ends lost 2 bases at V and 2 bases at J; junction bases unmatched: 2. The CDR3 covers 14 residues. CDR3 nucleotide sequence: TGTGCCTGGAGTCCGGGACTAAACACCGGGGAGCTGTTTTTT. Residues: CAWSPGLNTGELFF.

This chain links TRBV9 with TRBJ2-7, with D possibly being TRBD1 (6 bases). The V gene lost 0 bases and the J gene lost 4 bases, with 11 bases spanning the gap. This CDR3 is built from 14 residues. The germline CDR1 and CDR2 sequences are SGDLS and YYNGEE. CDR3 region: CASSVEGVWYEQYF. As DNA, the CDR3 is TGTGCCAGCAGCGTAGAGGGGGTTTGGTACGAGCAGTACTTC.

The J gene is TRBJ2-3, the V gene TRBV5-1, with 9 bases fitting TRBD1. Germline V gives CDR1 SGHRS, CDR2 YFSETQ. The junction had 6 bases not matched to a gene; V was cut back by 5 bases and J by 5 bases. The CDR3 contains 14 residues. Written as DNA, the CDR3 is TGCGCCAGCAGTTATACAGGGGGCTTAGATACGCAGTATTTT. Protein product: CASSYTGGLDTQYF.

The chain recombines TRBV13 with TRBJ2-3; D call uncertain. The V gene lost 5 bases and the J gene lost 2 bases, with 17 bases spanning the gap. Germline lookup yields CDR1 PRHDT and CDR2 FYEKMQ (reference sequence). The CDR3 extends over 16 amino acids. The CDR3, as DNA: TGTGCCAGCAGCGAAGAGGCTAACATTTACACAGATACGCAGTATTTT. Amino acid sequence: CASSEEANIYTDTQYF.

The chain links TRBV6-5 to TRBJ2-1, with 8 bases that match TRBD2. Germline CDR1 and CDR2: MNHEY and SVGAGI. The length of the CDR3 is 13 residues. V lost 2 bases and J lost 9; bases outside the gene matches: 3. The CDR3 DNA follows: TGTGCCAGCAGTTACCCGGGGGGGGGTGAGCAGTTCTTC. Translation gives CASSYPGGGEQFF.

The V gene is TRBV29-1, the J gene TRBJ1-4; a weak D match, TRBD1 (6 bases). Per the germline V gene, CDR1 is SQVTM and CDR2 is ANQGSEA. The CDR3 consists of 19 residues. Trimming left V 1 base short and J 0 bases short, with 21 bases between. CDR3 in DNA: TGCAGCGTTGAAGTTCTGGAGGGTAGGGGGGGGGCAACTAATGAAAAACTGTTTTTT. This gives the protein CSVEVLEGRGGATNEKLFF. Full variable domain (rest looked up from reference TRBV29-1 and TRBJ1-4): SAVISQKPSRDICQRGTSLTIQCQVDSQVTMMFWYRQQPGQSLTLIATANQGSEATYESGFVIDKFPISRPNLTFSTLTVSNMSPEDSSIYLCSVEVLEGRGGATNEKLFFGSGTQLSVL.

The rearrangement links TRBV14 to TRBJ2-7, with TRBD1 matching 8 bases. Germline V lookup: CDR1 SGHDN, CDR2 FVKESK. The CDR3 totals 16 residues. V was pared by 5 bases and J by 6 bases, with 15 bases of the junction left unmatched. The CDR3 coding sequence is TGTGCCAGCAGCGGTTTGGACAGGGTAAAGGAGGGCGAGCAGTACTTC. Its protein product is CASSGLDRVKEGEQYF.

This chain uses TRBV7-3 with TRBJ2-7; 14 bases agree with TRBD2. Germline assignment: CDR1 SGHTA and CDR2 FQGTGA. J was trimmed by 7 bases and V by 4 bases; bases with no gene match: 3. The CDR3 runs to 14 residues. CDR3 DNA sequence: TGTGCCAGCAGCTCGACTAGCGGGGGGGCGGAGCAGTACTTC. This gives the protein CASSSTSGGAEQYF.

This sequence joins TRBV5-1 and TRBJ2-7, with TRBD2 matching over 11 bases. The germline CDR1 and CDR2 sequences are SGHRS and YFSETQ. The CDR3 extends over 16 amino acids. V was pared by 5 bases and J by 3 bases, with 10 bases of the junction left unmatched. The chain's CDR3 is CASRISGGAALYEQYF. The CDR3 DNA is TGCGCCAGCAGGATTAGCGGGGGGGCCGCTCTCTACGAGCAGTACTTC. Based on the CDR3 plus reference TRBV5-1 and TRBJ2-7, the full variable domain is KAGVTQTPRYLIKTRGQQVTLSCSPISGHRSVSWYQQTPGQGLQFLFEYFSETQRNKGNFPGRFSGRQFSNSRSEMNVSTLELGDSALYLCASRISGGAALYEQYFGPGTRLTVT.

This chain links TRBV6-6 with TRBJ1-4, with 8 positions matching TRBD1. Germline assignment: CDR1 MNHNY and CDR2 SVGAGI (reference sequence). The CDR3 is 14 residues long. After removal of 5 bases from V and 8 bases from J, the junction contained 7 bases not matched to a gene. This CDR3 is CASSTTGAQEKLFF. The CDR3 DNA sequence: TGTGCCAGCAGTACGACAGGGGCGCAGGAAAAACTGTTTTTT.

The rearrangement joins TRBV19 to TRBJ1-1; D gene unclear. CDR1 LNHDA and CDR2 SQIVND come from the germline V gene (reference sequence). The CDR3 runs 15 residues. V dropped 5 bases and J dropped 2 bases, with 15 bases sitting between them. The CDR3 nucleotides are TGTGCCAGTAGTCCTCTCCTCACAGAAAACACTGAAGCTTTCTTT. As protein: CASSPLLTENTEAFF.

This clone appeared a single time. This chain joins TRBV20-1 and TRBJ2-7; 9 bases match TRBD1. Germline-derived CDR1 and CDR2 are DFQATT and SNEGSKA (reference sequence). V shed 6 bases, J shed 6 bases, and the junction held 3 bases outside the gene matches. The CDR3 is made up of 11 amino acids. The CDR3 DNA reads as TGCAGTGCCCGGACAGGGGTCGAGCAGTACTTC. This encodes CSARTGVEQYF.

This chain joins TRBV9 and TRBJ2-5; weak D call: TRBD2 (5 bases). Trimming took off 1 base at V and 4 bases at J, with 11 bases between the two ends. Germline V gene data show CDR1 as SGDLS and CDR2 as YYNGEE. The CDR3 has 14 amino acids. CDR3 amino acids: CASSVRGLGETQYF. The CDR3 DNA sequence: TGTGCCAGCAGCGTACGGGGATTGGGAGAGACCCAGTACTTC.

This chain connects TRBV7-3 to TRBJ2-3; possible D gene TRBD2, 7 bases. This CDR3 has 15 amino acids. Trimming pared 3 bases from V and 3 bases from J, leaving 13 bases between. Germline V CDR1 and CDR2: SGHTA, FQGTGA. The DNA of the CDR3 is TGTGCCAGCAGCTTTTTGGGGGGGCCGACAGATACGCAGTATTTT. Protein product: CASSFLGGPTDTQYF.

This clone occurred once. The chain joins TRBV10-3 to TRBJ2-7; D remains unclear. Trimming cost V 0 bases and J 1 base, with 7 bases left between them. CDR1 ENHRY and CDR2 SYGVKD come from the germline V gene. This CDR3 region has 14 residues. The CDR3 sequence is CAISESRVSYEQYF. CDR3 nucleotides: TGTGCCATCAGTGAGTCACGGGTATCCTACGAGCAGTACTTC.

This rearrangement joins TRBV6-5 to TRBJ2-7; 8 positions agree with TRBD1. V dropped 2 bases and J dropped 3; count of bases not matched to a gene: 6. Germline-derived CDR1 and CDR2 are MNHEY and SVGAGI. The CDR3 covers 15 residues. This chain's CDR3 is CASSYKAGGFYEQYF. The CDR3 DNA is TGTGCCAGCAGTTACAAGGCAGGGGGCTTCTACGAGCAGTACTTC.

This sequence joins TRBV15 and TRBJ1-5; D is perhaps TRBD1 (5 bases). CDR3 length: 14 amino acids. The V and J ends lost 0 bases and 7 bases respectively, with 10 bases between them. CDR1 LNHNV and CDR2 YYDKDF come from the germline V gene (reference sequence). DNA for the CDR3: TGTGCCACCAGCAGAGATGCGGGGGTACAGCCCCAGCATTTT. Its translation is CATSRDAGVQPQHF.

This clone turned up a few times. The CDR3 nucleotides are TGTGCCAGTAGGTGGGAGGGCACTGAAGCTTTCTTT. Protein: CASRWEGTEAFF. The V call is TRBV19, the J call TRBJ1-1; D remains ambiguous. The CDR3 is made up of 12 amino acids. V lost 6 bases and J lost 4, with 9 bases in between. Germline lookup yields CDR1 LNHDA and CDR2 SQIVND (reference sequence).